One TCR beta chain is described in this entry. Its specificity is unknown. These data originate in a study of CD8 T cells in Susac syndrome. Looking at the study overall: Clinical remission applied to under ten sequenced Susac syndrome patients, and roughly six had active disease. Study-wide points: The authors found no clonal expansion in Susac syndrome CD4+ T cell repertoires.

The V gene end was trimmed by 0 bases and the J gene end by 7 bases; junction bases not matched to a gene: 9. Germline loops: CDR1 ENHRY, CDR2 SYGVKD. The length of the CDR3 is 15 residues. The TEMRA cells underwent FACS enrichment, while the CD8+ and CD4+ T cells underwent negative isolation. It was with random hexamers that about 0.45 to 1 ug RNA was reverse transcribed. Amplification of TCR beta CDR3 by immunoSEQ multiplex PCR spanned 54 Vbeta and 13 Jbeta. TCRdb reprocessed the immunoSEQ multiplex PCR reads with MiXCR, giving one entry per CDR3 protein. This table has more than 150,000 distinct CDR3 sequences, approximately 94% appearing once.

Source material: CD4+ T cells from PBMCs. The chain links TRBV10-3 to TRBJ2-7; 7 bases are a match to TRBD1. The source is a human donor with Susac syndrome. CDR3: CAISESTGPLGEQYF. CDR3 nucleotide sequence: TGTGCCATCAGTGAGTCGACAGGGCCCCTGGGGGAGCAGTACTTC.